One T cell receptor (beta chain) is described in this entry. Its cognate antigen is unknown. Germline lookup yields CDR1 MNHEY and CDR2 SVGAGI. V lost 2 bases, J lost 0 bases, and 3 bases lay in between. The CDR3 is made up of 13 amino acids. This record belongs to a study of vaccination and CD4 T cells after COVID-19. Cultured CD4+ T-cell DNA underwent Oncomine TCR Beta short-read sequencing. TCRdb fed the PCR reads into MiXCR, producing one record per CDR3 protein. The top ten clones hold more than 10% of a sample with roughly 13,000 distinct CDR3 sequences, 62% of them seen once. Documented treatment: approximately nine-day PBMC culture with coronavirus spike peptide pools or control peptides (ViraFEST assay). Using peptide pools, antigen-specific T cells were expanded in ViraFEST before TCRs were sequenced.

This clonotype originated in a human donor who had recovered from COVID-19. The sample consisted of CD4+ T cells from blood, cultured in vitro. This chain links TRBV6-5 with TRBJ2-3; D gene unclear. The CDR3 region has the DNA TGTGCCAGCAGTTACCCTAGCACAGATACGCAGTATTTT. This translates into CASSYPSTDTQYF.